The 26 T cell receptor beta chains below were found in one sample sequenced in a study of T cell clonotyping in hematopoietic cell transplantation. Regarding time point: recipient sample about 28 days before transplant, after cytoreduction. The assay was immunoSEQ multiplex PCR, and TCRdb's table has in-frame clones only and misses some. The sample consists of about 21,000 clones, roughly 90% of them appearing once. The source was peripheral blood mononuclear cells, collected before stem cell transplant. The receptors shown here come from a man younger than 30 with biphenotypic leukemia. Some clones in this sample may be carry-over from other donors' samples.

The genes are TRBV9 and TRBJ2-3; 8 nucleotides align to TRBD2. Germline CDR1 reads SGDLS; CDR2 reads YYNGEE. The length of the CDR3 is 15 residues. Trimming at V came to 0 bases and at J to 6 bases, leaving 6 bases not matched to a gene. DNA for the CDR3: TGTGCCAGCAGCGTAGACCCGGGAGGGGTCGATACGCAGTATTTT. Residues: CASSVDPGGVDTQYF.

The chain carries TRBV9 and TRBJ2-7; D is perhaps TRBD2 (5 bases). CDR3 length equals 14 residues. CDR1 and CDR2 (germline): SGDLS, YYNGEE. V was shortened by 0 bases and J by 2 bases, with 9 bases between the two germline ends. CDR3 sequence (DNA): TGTGCCAGCAGCGTAGACCTAGCTACCTACGAGCAGTACTTC. Encoded protein: CASSVDLATYEQYF.

The V call is TRBV5-1, the J call TRBJ2-7, with D tentatively TRBD1 (6 bases). The germline V gene encodes CDR1 SGHRS and CDR2 YFSETQ. The V and J ends lost 5 bases and 2 bases respectively, with 8 bases between them. The CDR3 runs to 12 residues. This CDR3 is CASSWDTYEQYF. The CDR3 DNA is TGCGCCAGCAGTTGGGACACCTACGAGCAGTACTTC.

The rearrangement links TRBV19 to TRBJ1-2; D call uncertain. The V end was cut by 0 bases, the J end by 4 bases, with 15 bases between. The length of the CDR3 is 16 residues. Germline V gene sequence: CDR1 LNHDA, CDR2 SQIVND (reference sequence). CDR3 sequence: CASSIDYSAPLYGYTF. The CDR3 nucleotides are TGTGCCAGTAGTATAGATTACAGCGCGCCCCTCTATGGCTACACCTTC.

This chain links TRBV5-1 with TRBJ2-5; no clear D. The CDR3 is 11 amino acids. V dropped 4 bases and J dropped 3 bases, with 4 bases sitting between them. Germline V gives CDR1 SGHRS, CDR2 YFSETQ. The CDR3 DNA reads as TGCGCCAGCAGCGGGGAAGAGACCCAGTACTTC. Its translation: CASSGEETQYF.

The chain has TRBV9 and TRBJ1-1; D remains ambiguous. The CDR3 loop spans 13 amino acids. Germline V lookup: CDR1 SGDLS, CDR2 YYNGEE. The V and J ends lost 5 bases and 0 bases respectively, with 8 bases between them. The DNA for the CDR3 is TGTGCCAGCAGTTTCCGCTTGAACACTGAAGCTTTCTTT. This gives the protein CASSFRLNTEAFF.

This chain links TRBV7-9 with TRBJ1-1, with a possible D match to TRBD1 (5 bases). Germline loops: CDR1 SEHNR, CDR2 FQNEAQ (reference sequence). V gave up 1 base and J gave up 3 bases, with 9 bases separating them. The length of the CDR3 is 14 residues. In DNA, the CDR3 is TGTGCCAGCAGCTTAGTCCCGGGGGACACTGAAGCTTTCTTT. Translated, it gives CASSLVPGDTEAFF.

This clone was observed once. The genes are TRBV7-8 and TRBJ1-6, with D maybe TRBD1 (5 bases). Germline V lookup: CDR1 SGHVS, CDR2 FQNEAQ. The CDR3 has 15 residues. V was cut by 6 bases and J by 7 bases, with 16 bases left in between. The CDR3 protein is CASSSMTDNNSPLHF. CDR3 sequence (DNA): TGTGCCAGCAGTTCCATGACGGACAACAATTCACCCCTCCACTTT.

In this sample, this clone turned up a few times. V and J are TRBV27 and TRBJ1-2, with D tentatively TRBD1 (5 bases). This CDR3 comprises 14 residues. Per the germline V gene, CDR1 is MNHEY and CDR2 is SMNVEV (reference sequence). V lost 2 bases and J 8 bases, leaving 15 bases between the germline ends. CDR3 amino acids: CASSLEGTPSGYTF. The CDR3 DNA follows: TGTGCCAGCAGTTTAGAGGGGACGCCGTCGGGCTACACCTTC.

The chain has TRBV6-5 and TRBJ1-2; 8 bases map to TRBD1. The CDR3 is 15 residues long. V was pared by 6 bases and J by 4 bases, with 10 bases of the junction left unmatched. The V gene's germline CDR1 is MNHEY and CDR2 SVGAGI. The CDR3 bases are TGTGCCAGCAGAACCGACAGGGGTGAAGGCTATGGCTACACCTTC. Its translation is CASRTDRGEGYGYTF.

This clone occurred a few times. This rearrangement joins TRBV5-1 to TRBJ1-2; the D is unclear. Looked up from germline, CDR1 is SGHRS and CDR2 is YFSETQ. This CDR3 is 13 amino acids long. Trimming removed 3 bases at V and 3 bases at J, with 9 bases between. The CDR3 here is CASSSSGDYGYTF. CDR3 DNA sequence: TGCGCCAGCAGCTCCTCTGGGGACTATGGCTACACCTTC.

The rearrangement links TRBV29-1 to TRBJ1-1, with D tentatively TRBD1 (6 bases). V lost 3 bases to trimming and J lost 3 bases, with 14 bases between them. The CDR3 covers 14 residues. Per the germline V gene, CDR1 is SQVTM and CDR2 is ANQGSEA. CDR3 coding DNA: TGCAGCGTTGATAGAGGGGCAGGGGACACTGAAGCTTTCTTT. Its translation is CSVDRGAGDTEAFF.

The rearrangement links TRBV7-3 to TRBJ1-2, with a weak D call TRBD1 (6 bases). Germline CDR1 is SGHTA and CDR2 is FQGTGA. The CDR3 covers 14 residues. V was trimmed by 6 bases and J by 3 bases, leaving 14 bases between them. CDR3 amino acids: CASSSQGFDYGYTF. The CDR3 DNA sequence: TGTGCCAGCAGTTCACAGGGATTCGACTATGGCTACACCTTC.

V is TRBV5-1 and J is TRBJ2-1; D not resolved. The CDR3 totals 13 residues. The germline V gene has CDR1 SGHRS and CDR2 YFSETQ. Trimming pared 3 bases from V and 5 bases from J, leaving 9 bases between. CDR3 DNA: TGCGCCAGCAGCTCCGGACCTCACAATGAGCAGTTCTTC. Its translation is CASSSGPHNEQFF.

The chain is built from TRBV29-1 and TRBJ2-6; the match to TRBD1 covers 8 bases. V lost 6 bases, J lost 2 bases, and 6 bases stayed unmatched. Germline CDR1 and CDR2: SQVTM and ANQGSEA. The CDR3 has 15 residues. The CDR3 protein is CSVRQGSTGANVLTF. CDR3 sequence (DNA): TGCAGCGTCCGACAGGGGTCGACTGGGGCCAACGTCCTGACTTTC.

CDR3 coding DNA: TGTGCCAGCAGCGTATCACCGGGACAGGGGTACGAGCAGTACTTC. This sequence encodes CASSVSPGQGYEQYF. The rearrangement uses TRBV9 and TRBJ2-7, with 10 bases matching TRBD1. The CDR3 loop spans 15 amino acids. Germline V gene lookup returns CDR1 SGDLS and CDR2 YYNGEE. V trimming: 1 base; J trimming: 4 bases; junction bases outside the gene matches: 5. The whole variable domain, remainder taken from reference TRBV9 and TRBJ2-7, is DSGVTQTPKHLITATGQRVTLRCSPRSGDLSVYWYQQSLDQGLQFLIQYYNGEERAKGNILERFSAQQFPDLHSELNLSSLELGDSALYFCASSVSPGQGYEQYFGPGTRLTVT.

This sequence joins TRBV27 and TRBJ1-2, with D possibly TRBD1 on 6 matching bases. CDR1 is MNHEY, CDR2 SMNVEV, per germline (reference sequence). The CDR3 runs to 12 residues. Trimming pared 6 bases from V and 6 bases from J, leaving 11 bases between. The DNA of the CDR3 is TGTGCCAGCAGGCAGGGGCTACATGGCTACACCTTC. It codes for CASRQGLHGYTF.

The chain carries TRBV6-5 and TRBJ2-2; 7 bases are shared with TRBD1. Germline V gene data show CDR1 as MNHEY and CDR2 as SVGAGI. Trimming took 2 bases from V and 3 from J; bases not matched to a gene: 6. The CDR3 length is 16 residues. CDR3 sequence reads: CASSYRQGLYTGELFF. In DNA form, the CDR3 reads TGTGCCAGCAGTTACCGACAGGGCCTATACACCGGGGAGCTGTTTTTT.

The chain has TRBV5-1 and TRBJ2-3; no reliable D call. V was cut by 0 bases and J by 0 bases, with 2 bases left in between. The CDR3 consists of 13 residues. Per the germline V gene, CDR1 is SGHRS and CDR2 is YFSETQ. The CDR3, as DNA: TGCGCCAGCAGCTTGGAAAGCACAGATACGCAGTATTTT. The encoded protein is CASSLESTDTQYF.

The chain links TRBV5-1 to TRBJ1-3; D possibly corresponds to TRBD1 (6 bases). With 4 bases removed from V and 1 base from J, the gap between germline ends came to 9 bases. Germline V gene lookup returns CDR1 SGHRS and CDR2 YFSETQ. The CDR3 runs to 14 residues. The CDR3 bases are TGCGCCAGCAGCACCGACAGGTCTGGAAACACCATATATTTT. Residues: CASSTDRSGNTIYF.

The rearrangement uses TRBV27 and TRBJ1-1, with 9 bases identical to TRBD1. Germline loops: CDR1 MNHEY, CDR2 SMNVEV (reference sequence). Germline trimming cut 7 bases from V and 4 bases from J; bases unmatched to any gene: 7. The CDR3 totals 14 residues. The DNA for the CDR3 is TGTGCCAGCACCTCCGGACAGGGGATCACTGAAGCTTTCTTT. Protein product: CASTSGQGITEAFF.

The rearrangement joins TRBV6-4 to TRBJ1-5; TRBD1 matches at 7 bases. From germline, CDR1 is MRHNA and CDR2 SNTAGT. Trimming took 2 bases from V and 4 from J; bases not matched to a gene: 11. The CDR3 is 17 amino acids. The CDR3 DNA is TGTGCCAGCAGTGACACTCCCCAGGGACAGTCAAATCAGCCCCAGCATTTT. This codes for CASSDTPQGQSNQPQHF.

CDR3 sequence reads: CASSFREVTEAFF. As DNA, the CDR3 is TGTGCCAGCAGTTTCCGTGAAGTCACTGAAGCTTTCTTT. V is TRBV27 and J is TRBJ1-1; no definite D call. Trimming removed 3 bases from V and 4 bases from J, with 9 bases in between. CDR3 size: 13 residues. Germline V CDR1 and CDR2: MNHEY, SMNVEV (reference sequence).

This chain connects TRBV6-5 to TRBJ2-3, with D possibly TRBD1 on 5 matching bases. V shed 4 bases and J shed 2 bases, with 10 bases lying between them. The germline V gene has CDR1 MNHEY and CDR2 SVGAGI. The CDR3 runs to 14 residues. CDR3 region: CASSFQGFTDTQYF. The CDR3 bases are TGTGCCAGCAGTTTTCAGGGCTTCACAGATACGCAGTATTTT.

This chain connects TRBV11-3 to TRBJ2-1; D might be TRBD1 (5 bases). This CDR3 has 15 residues. The germline V gene encodes CDR1 SGHNT and CDR2 YENEEA. V dropped 5 bases and J dropped 2 bases, with 13 bases sitting between them. Written as DNA, the CDR3 is TGTGCCAGCAGCGCCGACAGTTTCGCCTACAATGAGCAGTTCTTC. As protein: CASSADSFAYNEQFF.

This chain uses TRBV4-1 with TRBJ2-1; 14 bases are a match to TRBD2. The CDR3 runs to 20 residues. V shed 4 bases, J shed 2 bases, and the junction held 13 bases outside the gene matches. Germline V gives CDR1 MGHRA, CDR2 YSYEKL. Here the CDR3 DNA reads TGCGCCAGCAGCCGGAGTGGGGGACTAGCGGGGGCCCAAACCTACAATGAGCAGTTCTTC. Protein: CASSRSGGLAGAQTYNEQFF.